Given below is one TCR beta chain in context. This clonotype has more than one count but fewer than ten. The clone's antigen remains unknown. Within one base of it there is no much larger clone, and no base qualities were kept. Libraries of naive CD8 T cells were built from anywhere between roughly 18,000 and 1,000,000 sorted cells, with 10%, 30% or 50% of the purified RNA used. Naive CD8 T cells were FACS-sorted as CD8+CD4-CCR7+CD45RA+ on a BD FACSAria II into RLT Plus buffer. Detection sensitivity was tested by spiking Jurkat RNA equal to some 11 TCR copies' worth into samples containing roughly 19,000-1,100,000 naive CD8 T cells. Enrichment of CD8 T cells was performed with RosetteSep CD8+ T Cell Enrichment Cocktail and Ficoll-Paque, after which ACK red cell lysis was carried out. Sequences SGHAT (CDR1) and FQNNGV (CDR2) are obtained from the germline V gene. Including cysteine and phenylalanine, the CDR3 has 16 amino acids. The DNA shown is the 48-base CDR3, in frame from base 1. Between the V and J ends, shortened by 5 bases and 0 bases respectively, the junction contains 15 bases.

The data belong to a study of molecular identifiers for immune sequencing clone quantification (dated by TCRdb to the late 2010s). In terms of the full investigation: For a replicate experiment, the RNA from either 20,000 or 100,000 naive CD8 T cells was divided into five aliquots, and four of those aliquots went on to sequencing. This methods study used CD8 T cells to benchmark TCR RNA copy counting and molecular-identifier clustering-based TCR repertoire sequencing (MIDCIRS). General conclusions and limits of the study: Highly expanded clone sizes could be underestimated if identical TCR molecules share a barcode. Spiked-in Jurkat TCR RNA equivalent to a single cell was reported to be detectable even among approximately 1 million naive CD8 T cells. Naive libraries contained spiked-in Jurkat TCR RNA (around eleven copies' worth), which is not part of the donor repertoire. Around 2.9 recovered TCR RNA copies per cell were obtained by modeling, versus about ten by digital PCR, implying a capture efficiency of about 30%. In CMV-specific effector cells, clones with more than 20 RNA copies contained over 97% of molecules, whereas in naive cells such clones contained under 1% of molecules. When barcode sub-clustering was not used, chimeric consensus sequences inflated TCR diversity, with chimeras reaching as high as 47%.

Receptor libraries were prepared by PCR. TCRdb names NextSeq 500 as the instrument used. Bulk TCR libraries were prepared as previously described, using TCR primers listed in Table S5. Purification of total RNA was performed with the Qiagen AllPrep DNA/RNA kit. Reads from multiple sequencing runs of the same library were pooled before analysis. As for the original processing: Reads were retained only if their TCR constant sequence matched exactly, and those retained reads were trimmed to 150 nt and grouped according to their 12-nt molecular barcodes. Reads inside each barcode group were sub-clustered using a 15% Levenshtein threshold, and a quality-weighted consensus sequence was constructed for each RNA molecule. Non-functional sequences were removed, as were lower-count sequences one edit away from another. Based on a fit of two negative binomial distributions, barcode sub-clusters having less than 20% of the maximum read count were discarded. TCRdb reran the public reads through fastp at Q25 and MiXCR, keeping productive beta chains. Identical CDR3 protein sequences are pooled into one entry, listed with their most common genes and DNA. Here the V and J calls rest on TCRdb's processing, not on the authors' analysis. The sample includes over 300,000 distinct CDR3 sequences, with about 22% observed a single time. Around 0.76% of the sample belongs to the ten largest clones.

The rearranged segments are TRBV11-2 and TRBJ2-3; the D match is possibly TRBD1 or TRBD2, with 5 bases aligned in each. The specimen was naive CD8+ T cells from blood, with Jurkat cell RNA spiked in. In light of the paper, this sample's cell subset or site label describes: FACS-sorted CD8+CD4-CCR7+CD45RA+ naive T cells. The receptor was isolated from a human donor in good health. Some libraries in this study had Jurkat cell RNA spiked in. The CDR3 here reads CASSPEGTESTDTQYF. The nucleotides read TGTGCCAGCAGCCCTGAAGGGACGGAGAGCACAGATACGCAGTATTTT.